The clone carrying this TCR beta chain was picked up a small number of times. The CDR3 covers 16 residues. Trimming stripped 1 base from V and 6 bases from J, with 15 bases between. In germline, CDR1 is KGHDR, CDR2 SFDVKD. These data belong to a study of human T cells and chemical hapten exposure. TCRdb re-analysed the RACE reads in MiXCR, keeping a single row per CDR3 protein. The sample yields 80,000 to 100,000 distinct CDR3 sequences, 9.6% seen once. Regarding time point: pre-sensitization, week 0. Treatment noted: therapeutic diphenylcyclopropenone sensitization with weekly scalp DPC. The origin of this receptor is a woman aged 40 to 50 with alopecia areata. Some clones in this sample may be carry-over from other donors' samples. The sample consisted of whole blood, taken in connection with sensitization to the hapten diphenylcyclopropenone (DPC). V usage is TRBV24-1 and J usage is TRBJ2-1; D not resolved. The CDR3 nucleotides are TGTGCCACCAGTGATTTAGGGCTAGGGAAGGCCAATGAGCAGTTCTTC. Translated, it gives CATSDLGLGKANEQFF.